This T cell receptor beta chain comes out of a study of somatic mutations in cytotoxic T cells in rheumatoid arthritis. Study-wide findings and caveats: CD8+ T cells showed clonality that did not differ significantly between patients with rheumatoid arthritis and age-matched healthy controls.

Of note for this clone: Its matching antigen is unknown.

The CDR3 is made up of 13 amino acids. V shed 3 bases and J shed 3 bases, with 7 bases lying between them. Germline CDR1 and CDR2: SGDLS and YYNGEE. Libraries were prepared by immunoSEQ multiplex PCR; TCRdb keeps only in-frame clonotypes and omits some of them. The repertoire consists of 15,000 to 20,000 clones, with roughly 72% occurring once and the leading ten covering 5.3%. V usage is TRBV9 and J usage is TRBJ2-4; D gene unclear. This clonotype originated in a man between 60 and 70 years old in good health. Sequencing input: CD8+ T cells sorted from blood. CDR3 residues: CASSAGGKNIQYF. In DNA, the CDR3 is TGTGCCAGCAGCGCGGGTGGCAAAAACATTCAGTACTTC.